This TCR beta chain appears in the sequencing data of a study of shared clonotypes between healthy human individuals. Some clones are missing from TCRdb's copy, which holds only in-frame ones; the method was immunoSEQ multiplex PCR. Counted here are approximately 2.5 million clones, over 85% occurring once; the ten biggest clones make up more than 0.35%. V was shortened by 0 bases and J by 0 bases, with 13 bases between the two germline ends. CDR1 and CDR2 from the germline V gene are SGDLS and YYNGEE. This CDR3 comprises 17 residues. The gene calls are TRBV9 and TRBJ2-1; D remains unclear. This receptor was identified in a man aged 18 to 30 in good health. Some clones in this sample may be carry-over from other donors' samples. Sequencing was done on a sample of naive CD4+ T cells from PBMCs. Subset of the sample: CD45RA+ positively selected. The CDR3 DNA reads TGTGCCAGCAGCGTAGTTGCCTCCGCGGACTCCTACAATGAGCAGTTCTTC. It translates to CASSVVASADSYNEQFF.